This T cell receptor (beta chain) was sequenced for a study of T cells in Graves' hyperthyroidism and ophthalmopathy. Study-wide results and caveats: The model identified upcoming ophthalmopathy a median 6.5 months ahead of onset.

Using RNA transcripts as the source, TCR beta CDR3 regions were amplified. TCR CDR3 underwent first-round RT-PCR with the HTBI primer set. MiXCR, run by TCRdb on the multiplex PCR reads, gives a single entry per CDR3 protein. The sample includes fewer than 200,000 distinct CDR3 sequences, 9.4% of them seen just once. CDR1 and CDR2 from the germline V gene are DFQATT and SNEGSKA (reference sequence). The CDR3 length is 13 residues. V trimming: 6 bases; J trimming: 4 bases; junction bases outside the gene matches: 7. This clonotype was seen many times. Its specificity is unknown. The hyperthyroidism was newly diagnosed and had lasted under 2 months; the patients were aged 18 to 65. Sample collection date corresponds to first hyperthyroidism diagnosis, prior to any ophthalmopathy symptoms.

This chain connects TRBV20-1 to TRBJ2-7; TRBD1 aligns across 9 bases. This clonotype was sampled from a woman between 18 and 29 years old with Graves' hyperthyroidism that later progressed to Graves' ophthalmopathy. The source material was blood. The CDR3 sequence is CSAWDRVRYEQYF. Here the CDR3 DNA reads TGCAGTGCCTGGGACAGGGTAAGGTACGAGCAGTACTTC.